Following are 12 T cell receptor beta chains from one sample sequenced in a study of cytomegalovirus exposure and HLA in healthy donors. PCR involved 60 Vbeta and 13 Jbeta primers. TCRdb keeps only in-frame clones here, not all; method: immunoSEQ multiplex PCR. The top ten clones hold more than 1.5% of a sample with under 200,000 clones, 80% of them seen once. The sequencing sample was made of PBMCs. The receptors were sampled from a human donor in good health.

The chain employs TRBV21-1 and TRBJ2-3; TRBD2 is taken as the D call from the table, unchecked against the DNA. TRBV21-1 is noted as a pseudogene. This CDR3 is 16 amino acids long. CDR3 residues: CASIQMVVALKDTQYF. The DNA for the CDR3 is TGTGCCAGCATCCAAATGGTGGTAGCTCTCAAAGATACGCAGTATTTT.

The V gene is TRBV7-2, the J gene TRBJ2-1; TRBD2 agrees at 9 bases. The CDR3 runs to 16 residues. J was trimmed by 7 bases and V by 1 base; bases with no gene match: 8. Germline V gives CDR1 SGHTA, CDR2 FQGNSA. CDR3 in amino acids: CASSLDGRGGNNEQFF. CDR3 bases: TGTGCCAGCAGCTTAGATGGGCGGGGGGGCAATAATGAGCAGTTCTTC.

J is TRBJ2-7 and V is TRBV9, with TRBD1 matching 10 bases. V was pared by 4 bases and J by 1 base, with 5 bases of the junction left unmatched. The CDR3 loop spans 15 amino acids. Germline assignment: CDR1 SGDLS and CDR2 YYNGEE. CDR3 DNA sequence: TGTGCCAGCAGCCCGGGACAGGGGAGATCCTACGAGCAGTACTTC. This translates into CASSPGQGRSYEQYF. The variable domain in full, completed from reference TRBV9 and TRBJ2-7, reads DSGVTQTPKHLITATGQRVTLRCSPRSGDLSVYWYQQSLDQGLQFLIQYYNGEERAKGNILERFSAQQFPDLHSELNLSSLELGDSALYFCASSPGQGRSYEQYFGPGTRLTVT.

V is TRBV6-6 and J is TRBJ2-7, with a tentative D call TRBD2 (5 bases). The CDR3 extends over 13 amino acids. V shed 10 bases and J shed 0 bases, with 13 bases lying between them. From germline, CDR1 is MNHNY and CDR2 SVGAGI (reference sequence). Here the CDR3 reads CAIKVGSSYEQYF. The CDR3 DNA follows: TGTGCCATCAAGGTTGGGAGCTCCTACGAGCAGTACTTC.

The chain recombines TRBV5-1 with TRBJ2-5; tentative D call: TRBD2 (5 bases). The DNA end is more similar to TRBJ2-7, so the J call may be wrong. The CDR3 extends over 14 amino acids. CDR1 is SGHRS and CDR2 is YFSETQ in the germline V gene. Here the CDR3 reads CASSFEGSSYEQYF. The CDR3 DNA sequence: TGCGCCAGCAGCTTCGAGGGTAGCTCCTACGAGCAGTACTTC.

The gene calls are TRBV7-9 and TRBJ1-1; no definite D call. V dropped 5 bases and J dropped 7 bases, with 11 bases sitting between them. Per germline, CDR1 SEHNR and CDR2 FQNEAQ (reference sequence). This CDR3 has 12 amino acids. The CDR3: CASSLSSGEAFF. The CDR3, as DNA: TGTGCCAGCAGCCTGAGTTCCGGTGAAGCTTTCTTT.

The genes are TRBV2 and TRBJ2-2; 10 nucleotides agree with TRBD2. Germline loops: CDR1 SNHLY, CDR2 FYNNEI. The CDR3 runs to 19 residues. Trimming cost V 4 bases and J 0 bases; bases outside gene matches: 11. The CDR3 DNA sequence: TGTGCCAGCAGTGTGTCGTTAGCGGGGGGCCCCGCGAACACCGGGGAGCTGTTTTTT. Encoded protein: CASSVSLAGGPANTGELFF.

The chain couples TRBV19 to TRBJ2-7, with D hard to call. From germline, CDR1 is LNHDA and CDR2 SQIVND (reference sequence). CDR3 length: 12 residues. Trimming pared 10 bases from V and 3 bases from J, leaving 13 bases between. The CDR3 region has the DNA TGTGCCACTCTCGACTTGTACTACGAGCAGTACTTC. Protein product: CATLDLYYEQYF.

The rearrangement links TRBV5-4 to TRBJ2-1; 7 bases fit TRBD2. Germline V CDR1 and CDR2: SGHNT, YYREEE (reference sequence). V gave up 0 bases and J gave up 5 bases; unmatched junction bases: 5. The CDR3 consists of 15 residues. This CDR3 reads CASSLAAGVDNEQFF. The CDR3 nucleotides are TGTGCCAGCAGCTTGGCGGCGGGGGTGGACAATGAGCAGTTCTTC. Drawing the rest from reference TRBV5-4 and TRBJ2-1, the complete variable domain is ETGVTQSPTHLIKTRGQQVTLRCSSQSGHNTVSWYQQALGQGPQFIFQYYREEENGRGNFPPRFSGLQFPNYSSELNVNALELDDSALYLCASSLAAGVDNEQFFGPGTRLTVL.

The chain recombines TRBV29-1 with TRBJ1-2; tentatively, D is TRBD1 (5 bases). The ends were cut back, 0 bases at V and 2 bases at J, with 10 bases in the middle. The CDR3 has 14 residues. Per the germline V gene, CDR1 is SQVTM and CDR2 is ANQGSEA. CDR3 DNA: TGCAGCGTTGAAGATCGCAGGGCGAACTATGGCTACACCTTC. It specifies CSVEDRRANYGYTF.

The rearrangement links TRBV12-5 to TRBJ1-5; no reliable D call. The germline V gene encodes CDR1 LGHNT and CDR2 FRNRAP. This CDR3 spans 13 amino acids. Trimming shortened V by 6 bases and J by 1 base, and 7 bases separated the two germline ends. CDR3 protein: CASGQLSNQPQHF. The CDR3 DNA sequence: TGTGCTAGTGGGCAGTTGAGCAATCAGCCCCAGCATTTT.

About this clone: Additional DNA sequences in this sample encode the identical CDR3. The J gene is TRBJ2-7, the V gene TRBV2; 8 bases map to TRBD1. V lost 11 bases and J lost 2; bases outside the gene matches: 8. This CDR3 is 13 amino acids long. Germline V lookup: CDR1 SNHLY, CDR2 FYNNEI. As DNA, the CDR3 is TGTGCCGGTAAGACAGGGGCGGCCTACGAGCAGTACTTC. Translating it yields CAGKTGAAYEQYF.